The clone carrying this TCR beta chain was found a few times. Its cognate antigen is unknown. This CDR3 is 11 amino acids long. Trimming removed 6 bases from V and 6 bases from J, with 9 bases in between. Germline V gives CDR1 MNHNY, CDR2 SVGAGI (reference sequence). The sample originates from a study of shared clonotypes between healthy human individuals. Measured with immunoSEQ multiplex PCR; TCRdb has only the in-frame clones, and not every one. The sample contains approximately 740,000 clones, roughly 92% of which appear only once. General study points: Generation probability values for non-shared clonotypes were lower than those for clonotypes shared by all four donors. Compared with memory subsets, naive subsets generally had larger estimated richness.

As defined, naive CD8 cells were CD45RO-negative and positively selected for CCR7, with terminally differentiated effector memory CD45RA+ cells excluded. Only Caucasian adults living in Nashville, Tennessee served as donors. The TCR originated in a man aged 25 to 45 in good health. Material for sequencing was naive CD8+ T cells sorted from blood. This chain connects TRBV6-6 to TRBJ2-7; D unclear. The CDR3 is CASSLEGEQYF. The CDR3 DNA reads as TGTGCCAGCAGCCTAGAAGGCGAGCAGTACTTC.